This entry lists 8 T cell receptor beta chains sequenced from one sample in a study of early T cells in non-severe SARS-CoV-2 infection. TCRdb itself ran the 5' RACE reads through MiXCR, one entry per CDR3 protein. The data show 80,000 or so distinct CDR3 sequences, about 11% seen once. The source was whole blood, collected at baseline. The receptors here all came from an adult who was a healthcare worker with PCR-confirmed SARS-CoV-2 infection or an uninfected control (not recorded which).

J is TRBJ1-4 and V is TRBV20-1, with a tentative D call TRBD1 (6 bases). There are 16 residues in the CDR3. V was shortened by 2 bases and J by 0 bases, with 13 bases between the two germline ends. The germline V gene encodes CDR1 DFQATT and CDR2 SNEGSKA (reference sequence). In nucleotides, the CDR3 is TGCAGTGCTAGAAGTCAGGGGTCTGCAACTAATGAAAAACTGTTTTTT. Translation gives CSARSQGSATNEKLFF.

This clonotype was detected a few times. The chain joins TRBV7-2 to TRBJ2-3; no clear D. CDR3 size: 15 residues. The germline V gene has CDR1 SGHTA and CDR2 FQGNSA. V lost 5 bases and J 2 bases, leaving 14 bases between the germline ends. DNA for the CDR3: TGTGCCAGCAGCCCCACCGGCTCCAACACAGATACGCAGTATTTT. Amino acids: CASSPTGSNTDTQYF.

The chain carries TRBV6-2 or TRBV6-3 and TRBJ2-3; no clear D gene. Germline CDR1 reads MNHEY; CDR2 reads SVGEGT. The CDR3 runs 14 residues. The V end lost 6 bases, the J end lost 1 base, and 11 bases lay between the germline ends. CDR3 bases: TGTGCCAGCAGACTTTACGGTGGCACAGATACGCAGTATTTT. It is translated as CASRLYGGTDTQYF.

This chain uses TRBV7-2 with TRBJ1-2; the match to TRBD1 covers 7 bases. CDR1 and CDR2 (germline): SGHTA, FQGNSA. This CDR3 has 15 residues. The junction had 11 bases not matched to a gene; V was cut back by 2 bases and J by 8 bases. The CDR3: CASSLPNDRVGGYTF. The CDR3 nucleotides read TGTGCCAGCAGCTTACCTAACGACAGGGTAGGCGGCTACACCTTC. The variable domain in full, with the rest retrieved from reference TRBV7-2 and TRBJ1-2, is GAGVSQSPSNKVTEKGKDVELRCDPISGHTALYWYRQSLGQGLEFLIYFQGNSAPDKSGLPSDRFSAERTGGSVSTLTIQRTQQEDSAVYLCASSLPNDRVGGYTFGSGTRLTVV.

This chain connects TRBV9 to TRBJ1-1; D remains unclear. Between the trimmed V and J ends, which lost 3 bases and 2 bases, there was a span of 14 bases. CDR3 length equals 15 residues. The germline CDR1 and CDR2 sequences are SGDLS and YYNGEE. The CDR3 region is CASSAIITANTEAFF. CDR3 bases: TGTGCCAGCAGCGCTATCATTACAGCAAACACTGAAGCTTTCTTT.

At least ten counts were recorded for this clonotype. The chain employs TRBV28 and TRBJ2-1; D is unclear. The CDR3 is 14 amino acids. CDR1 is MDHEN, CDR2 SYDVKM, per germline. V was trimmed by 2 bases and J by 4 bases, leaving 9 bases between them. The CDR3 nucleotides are TGTGCCAGCAGTTTAGTACAGAGTTACAATGAGCAGTTCTTC. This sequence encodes CASSLVQSYNEQFF.

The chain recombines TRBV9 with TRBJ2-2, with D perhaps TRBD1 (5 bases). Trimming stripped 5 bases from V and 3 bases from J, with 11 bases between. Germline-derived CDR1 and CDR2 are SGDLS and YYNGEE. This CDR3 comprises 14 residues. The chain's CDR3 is CASSLQVHTGELFF. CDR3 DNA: TGTGCCAGCAGTTTACAGGTCCACACCGGGGAGCTGTTTTTT.

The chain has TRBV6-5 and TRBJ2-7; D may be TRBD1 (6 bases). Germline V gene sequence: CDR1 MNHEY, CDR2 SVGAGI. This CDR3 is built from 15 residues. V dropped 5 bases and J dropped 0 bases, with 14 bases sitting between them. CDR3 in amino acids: CASSRDKTSSYEQYF. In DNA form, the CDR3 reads TGTGCCAGCAGTAGGGACAAAACAAGCTCCTACGAGCAGTACTTC.